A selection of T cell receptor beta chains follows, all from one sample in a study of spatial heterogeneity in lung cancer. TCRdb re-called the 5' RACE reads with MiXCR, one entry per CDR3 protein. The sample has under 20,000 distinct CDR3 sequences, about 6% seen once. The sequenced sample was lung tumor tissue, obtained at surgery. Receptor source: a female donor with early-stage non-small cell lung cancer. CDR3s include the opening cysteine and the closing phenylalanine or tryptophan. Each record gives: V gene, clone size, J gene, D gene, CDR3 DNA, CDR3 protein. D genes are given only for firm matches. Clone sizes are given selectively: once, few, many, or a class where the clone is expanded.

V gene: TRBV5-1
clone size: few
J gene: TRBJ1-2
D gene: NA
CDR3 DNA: TGCGCCAGTCTATGGAGGGGTAACTATGGCTACACCTTC
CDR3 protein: CASLWRGNYGYTF

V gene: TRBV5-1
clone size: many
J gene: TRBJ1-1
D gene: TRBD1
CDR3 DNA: TGCGCCAGCAGCCTGACAGGGGAGGCTTTCTTT
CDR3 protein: CASSLTGEAFF

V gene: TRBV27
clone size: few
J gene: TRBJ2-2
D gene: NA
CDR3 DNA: TGTGCCAGCACAGGGAAAACCACCGGGGAGCTGTTTTTT
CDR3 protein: CASTGKTTGELFF

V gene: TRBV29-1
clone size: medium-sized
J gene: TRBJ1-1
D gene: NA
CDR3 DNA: TGCAGCGTTGAAGAGGGGAACACTGAAGCTTTCTTT
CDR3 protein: CSVEEGNTEAFF

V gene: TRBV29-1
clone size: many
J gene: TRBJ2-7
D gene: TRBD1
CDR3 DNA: TGCAGCGTGGACAGGGGTGTGAGCGAGCAGTACTTC
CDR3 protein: CSVDRGVSEQYF

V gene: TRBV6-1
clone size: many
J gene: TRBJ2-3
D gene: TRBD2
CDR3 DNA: TGTGCCAGCAGTGGACCAGGGACTAGGACAGATACGCAGTATTTT
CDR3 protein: CASSGPGTRTDTQYF

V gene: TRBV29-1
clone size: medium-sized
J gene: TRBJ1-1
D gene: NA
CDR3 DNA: TGCAGCGTTGGTCGGCCGAACACTGAAGCTTTCTTT
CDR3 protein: CSVGRPNTEAFF

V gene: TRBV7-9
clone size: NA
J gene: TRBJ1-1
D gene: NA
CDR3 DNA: TGTGCCAGCAGCCCGCCCGGACGGAGGAACACTGAAGCTTTCTTT
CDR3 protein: CASSPPGRRNTEAFF

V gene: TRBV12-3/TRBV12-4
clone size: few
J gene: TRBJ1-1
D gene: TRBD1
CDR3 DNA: TGTGCCAGCAGTAGAACACAGGGGGCCACTGAAGCTTTCTTT
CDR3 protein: CASSRTQGATEAFF

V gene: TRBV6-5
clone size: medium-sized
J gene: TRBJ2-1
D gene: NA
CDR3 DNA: TGTGCCAGCAGTTTAGTGGGGAATGAGCAGTTCTTC
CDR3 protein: CASSLVGNEQFF

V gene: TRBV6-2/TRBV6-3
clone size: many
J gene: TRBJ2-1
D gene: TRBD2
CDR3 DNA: TGTGCCAGCAGTTACTCGGGACTAGCGGGAGCTGGCTCCTACAATGAGCAGTTCTTC
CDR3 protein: CASSYSGLAGAGSYNEQFF

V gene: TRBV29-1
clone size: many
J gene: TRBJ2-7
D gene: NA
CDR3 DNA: TGCAGCGCTACGGACCCTTGGGACTACGAGCAGTACTTC
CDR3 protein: CSATDPWDYEQYF

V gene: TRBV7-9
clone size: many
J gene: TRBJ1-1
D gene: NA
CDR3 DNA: TGTGCCAGCAGCTTAGTTGGGAACACTGAAGCTTTCTTT
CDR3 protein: CASSLVGNTEAFF

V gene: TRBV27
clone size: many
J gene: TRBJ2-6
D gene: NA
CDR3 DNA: TGTGCCAGCGCCCCCGGCGTTGGAATGGCTGGGGCCAACGTCCTGACTTTC
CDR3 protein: CASAPGVGMAGANVLTF

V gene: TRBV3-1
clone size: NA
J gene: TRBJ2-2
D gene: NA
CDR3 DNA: TGTGCCAGCAGCGGACTTGTCACCGGGGAGCTGTTTTTT
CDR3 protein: CASSGLVTGELFF

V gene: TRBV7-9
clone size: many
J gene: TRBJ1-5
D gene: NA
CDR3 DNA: TGTGCCAGCAGCTTAGGAGGGGATCAGCCCCAGCATTTT
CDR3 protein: CASSLGGDQPQHF

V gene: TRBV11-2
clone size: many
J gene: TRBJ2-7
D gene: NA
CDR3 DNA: TGTGCCAGCACTCCCCGGAGTGGGGCGTACGAGCAGTACTTC
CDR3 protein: CASTPRSGAYEQYF

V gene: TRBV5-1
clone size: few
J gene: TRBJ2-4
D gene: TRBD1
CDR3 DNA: TGCGCCAGCAGCTCTAGACAGGGGGCGAGAGACATTCAGTACTTC
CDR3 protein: CASSSRQGARDIQYF

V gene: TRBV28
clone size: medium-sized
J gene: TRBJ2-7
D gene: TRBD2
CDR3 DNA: TGTGCCAGCATCCCTGGCGGGAGGGCCAACGAGCAGTACTTC
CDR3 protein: CASIPGGRANEQYF

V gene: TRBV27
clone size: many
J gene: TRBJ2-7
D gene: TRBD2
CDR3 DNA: TGTGCCAGCAGTACCGGGACTAGCTTCGAGCAGTACTTC
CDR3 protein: CASSTGTSFEQYF

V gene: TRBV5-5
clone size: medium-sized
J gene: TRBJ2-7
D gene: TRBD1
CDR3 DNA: TGTGCCAGCAGCTCCCCGGGACAGGGGCGCCACGAGCAGTACTTC
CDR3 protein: CASSSPGQGRHEQYF

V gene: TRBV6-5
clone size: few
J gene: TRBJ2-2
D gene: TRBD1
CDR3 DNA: TGTGCCAGCAAATACATGGGACAGGCTAACACCGGGGAGCTGTTTTTT
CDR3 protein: CASKYMGQANTGELFF

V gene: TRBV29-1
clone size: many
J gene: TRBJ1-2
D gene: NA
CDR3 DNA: TGCAGCGTTGACCGTGAGAGGGCGGGTGGCTACACCTTC
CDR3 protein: CSVDRERAGGYTF

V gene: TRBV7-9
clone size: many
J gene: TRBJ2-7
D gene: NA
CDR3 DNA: TGTGCCAGCAGGTGCGGACTTCTTAGCTCCTACGAGCAGTACTTC
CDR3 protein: CASRCGLLSSYEQYF

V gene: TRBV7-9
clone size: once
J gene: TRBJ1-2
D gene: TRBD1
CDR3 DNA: TGTGCCAGCAGCTTAAATACAGGGGATCGTGGCTACACCTTC
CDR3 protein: CASSLNTGDRGYTF

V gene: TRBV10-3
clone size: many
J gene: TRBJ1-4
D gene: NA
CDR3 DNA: TGTGCCATCAGTAACCGGCCCGGAGAAAATGAAAAACTGTTTTTT
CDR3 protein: CAISNRPGENEKLFF

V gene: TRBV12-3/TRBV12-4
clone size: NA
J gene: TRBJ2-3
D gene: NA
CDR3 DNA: TGTGCCAGCAGTTCCCGAGGGTCGGCAGATACGCAGTATTTT
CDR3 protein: CASSSRGSADTQYF

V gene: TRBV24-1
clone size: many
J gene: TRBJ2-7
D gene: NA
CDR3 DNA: TGTGCCACCAGTGATGGCGGCTACGAGCAGTACTTC
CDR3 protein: CATSDGGYEQYF

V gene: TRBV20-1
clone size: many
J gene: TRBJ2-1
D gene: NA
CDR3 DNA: TGCAGTGCAAACACGTACAATGAGCAGTTCTTC
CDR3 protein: CSANTYNEQFF

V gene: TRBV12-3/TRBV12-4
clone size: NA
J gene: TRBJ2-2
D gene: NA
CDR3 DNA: TGTGCCAGCAGTTTTCTAGGGAACACCGGGGAGCTGTTTTTT
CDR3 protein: CASSFLGNTGELFF

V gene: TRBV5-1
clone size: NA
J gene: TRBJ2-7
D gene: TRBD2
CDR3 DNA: TGCGCCAGCAGCTTTGGGACTAGCAGCCACGAGCAGTACTTC
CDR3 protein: CASSFGTSSHEQYF

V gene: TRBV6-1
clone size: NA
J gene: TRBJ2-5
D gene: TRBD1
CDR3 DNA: TGTGCCAGCAGTGAAATGAGGGACAGGGGGCTAGAGACCCAGTACTTC
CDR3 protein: CASSEMRDRGLETQYF

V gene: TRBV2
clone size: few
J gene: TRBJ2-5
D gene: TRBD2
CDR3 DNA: TGTGCCAGCAGGAAACTAGCGTCCCGGGGAGAGACCCAGTACTTC
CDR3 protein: CASRKLASRGETQYF

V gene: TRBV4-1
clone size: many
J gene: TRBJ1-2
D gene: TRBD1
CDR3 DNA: TGCGCCAGCAGCCCAATCCTCAAGTCCGCAGGGGGGAGTGGCTACACCTTC
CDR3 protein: CASSPILKSAGGSGYTF

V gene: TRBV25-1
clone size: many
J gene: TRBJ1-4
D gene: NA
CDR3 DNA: TGTGCCAGCAGTGAAGATGGGGAGGTTGAAAAACTGTTTTTT
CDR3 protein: CASSEDGEVEKLFF

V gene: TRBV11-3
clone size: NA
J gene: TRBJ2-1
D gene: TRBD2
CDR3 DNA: TGTGCCAGCAGCTTAGAACTAGCGGGAGGGGATGAGCAGTTCTTC
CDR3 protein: CASSLELAGGDEQFF

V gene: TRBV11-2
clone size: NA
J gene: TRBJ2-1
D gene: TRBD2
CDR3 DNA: TGTGCCAGCAGCTATAGCGGGAGGGTTAATGAGCAGTTCTTC
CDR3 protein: CASSYSGRVNEQFF

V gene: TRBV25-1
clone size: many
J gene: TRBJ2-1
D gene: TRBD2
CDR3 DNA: TGTGCCAGCAGTGGGTTAGCGGGAGTAAGGAATGAGCAGTTCTTC
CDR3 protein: CASSGLAGVRNEQFF

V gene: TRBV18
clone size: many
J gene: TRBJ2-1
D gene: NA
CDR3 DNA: TGTGCCAGCTCACCACAAAGTGGCTCCTACAATGAGCAGTTCTTC
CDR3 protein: CASSPQSGSYNEQFF

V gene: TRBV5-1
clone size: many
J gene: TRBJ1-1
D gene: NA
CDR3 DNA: TGCGCCAGCAGCTTGGGGCAATCGAACACTGAAGCTTTCTTT
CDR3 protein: CASSLGQSNTEAFF

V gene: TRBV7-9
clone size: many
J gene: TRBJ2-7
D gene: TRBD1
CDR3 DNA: TGTGCCAGCAGCCGGGACAGGGGCAACACCTACGAGCAGTACTTC
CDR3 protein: CASSRDRGNTYEQYF

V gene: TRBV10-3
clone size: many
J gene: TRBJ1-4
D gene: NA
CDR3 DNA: TGTGCCATCAGTGAGTCCCGATCAACTAATGAAAAACTGTTTTTT
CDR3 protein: CAISESRSTNEKLFF

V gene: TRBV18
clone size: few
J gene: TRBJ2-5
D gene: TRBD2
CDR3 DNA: TGTGCCAGCTCACCTGATGGACTAGCGGGAGAGGAGACCCAGTACTTC
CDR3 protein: CASSPDGLAGEETQYF

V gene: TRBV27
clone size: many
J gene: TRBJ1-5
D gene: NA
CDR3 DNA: TGTGCCAGCAGTTGGGAGGCTAGCAATCAGCCCCAGCATTTT
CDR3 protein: CASSWEASNQPQHF

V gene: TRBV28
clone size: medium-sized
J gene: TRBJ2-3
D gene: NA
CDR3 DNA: TGTGCCAGCAGTCTTAGCGGTCCACGGGCAGATACGCAGTATTTT
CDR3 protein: CASSLSGPRADTQYF

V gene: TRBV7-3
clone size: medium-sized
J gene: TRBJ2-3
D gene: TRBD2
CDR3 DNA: TGTGCCAGCAGACCTGCCGGGACTAGTGGTTCAGATACGCAGTATTTT
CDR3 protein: CASRPAGTSGSDTQYF

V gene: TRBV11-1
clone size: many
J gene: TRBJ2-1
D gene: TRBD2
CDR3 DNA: TGTGCCAGCAGCTTAATGGGCGGGAGGGACAATGAGCAGTTCTTC
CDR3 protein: CASSLMGGRDNEQFF

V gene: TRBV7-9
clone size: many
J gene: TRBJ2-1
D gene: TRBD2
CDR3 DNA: TGTGCCAGCAGCCGCACCAGGGGTCCGGGAGGGGACTACAATGAGCAGTTCTTC
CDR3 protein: CASSRTRGPGGDYNEQFF